This entry is about one TCR beta chain. What it recognizes is unknown. CDR1 is MNHEY and CDR2 is SMNVEV in the germline V gene (reference sequence). The trim removed 7 bases at V and 1 base at J, leaving 4 bases unmatched. CDR3 length: 14 amino acids. This entry is derived from a study of cytomegalovirus exposure and HLA in healthy donors. At the level of the study: The Caucasian-associated ancestry cluster held 65% to 90% of roughly 400 genotyped donors.

Study-wide results and limits: Among donors in an Asian-associated ancestry cluster, a later analysis reportedly found fewer N-insertions than the roughly 670-donor mean. Across donors, most TCRs were seen rarely, yet some public ones were widespread. Accurate HLA-A and HLA-B prediction from TCR beta sequences was reported for most subjects.

The PCR was carried out with 60 Vbeta primers and 13 Jbeta primers. Clones were sequenced by immunoSEQ multiplex PCR, and TCRdb holds only the in-frame ones, with some missing. The table lists approximately 170,000 clones, roughly 72% of them singletons. The sample comprised PBMCs. The chain is built from TRBV27 and TRBJ2-1, with 7 bases matching TRBD2. This TCR derives from a woman in her 30s in good health and CMV-seropositive. CDR3 sequence: CASTQGGSYNEQFF. The CDR3 region has the DNA TGTGCCAGCACCCAGGGAGGGTCCTACAATGAGCAGTTCTTC.